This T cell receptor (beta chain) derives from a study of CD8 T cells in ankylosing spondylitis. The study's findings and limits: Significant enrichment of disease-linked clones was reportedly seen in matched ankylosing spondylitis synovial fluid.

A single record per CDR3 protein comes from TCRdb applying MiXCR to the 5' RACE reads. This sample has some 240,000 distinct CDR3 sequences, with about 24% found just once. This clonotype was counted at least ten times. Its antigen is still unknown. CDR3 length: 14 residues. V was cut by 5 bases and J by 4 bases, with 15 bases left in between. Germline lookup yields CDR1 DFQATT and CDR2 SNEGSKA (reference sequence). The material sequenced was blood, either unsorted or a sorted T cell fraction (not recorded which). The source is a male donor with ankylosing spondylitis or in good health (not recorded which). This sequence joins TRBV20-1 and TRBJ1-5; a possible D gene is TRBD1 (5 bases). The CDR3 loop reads CSAPRDRANQPQHF. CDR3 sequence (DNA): TGCAGTGCTCCCAGGGATAGGGCAAATCAGCCCCAGCATTTT.